The 3 T cell receptor beta chains in this list originate from one sample, sequenced in a study of T-cell reconstitution after alpha-beta-depleted transplantation in children. Unique molecular identifiers were incorporated into the prepared TCRbeta library. TCRdb re-derived calls from the PCR reads in MiXCR, one entry per CDR3 protein. The sample shows around 300,000 distinct CDR3 sequences, about a quarter of them seen only once. The specimen comprised PBMCs, mostly from graft donor cells, sampled 180 days after TCRalphabeta/CD19-depleted stem cell transplant. These receptors all stem from a male patient between 5 and 17 years old who had a stem cell transplant for acute lymphoblastic leukemia, so the T cells may come from the graft donor.

This clonotype showed up just a few times. J is TRBJ2-3 and V is TRBV13; D uncertain. Germline V gives CDR1 PRHDT, CDR2 FYEKMQ (reference sequence). The CDR3 runs 12 residues. Trimming left V 5 bases short and J 6 bases short, with 9 bases between. CDR3: CASSLVRDTQYF. In DNA, the CDR3 is TGTGCCAGCAGCCTCGTTCGGGATACGCAGTATTTT.

The chain carries TRBV7-3 and TRBJ2-1; 8 bases line up with TRBD2. This CDR3 spans 13 amino acids. Looked up from germline, CDR1 is SGHTA and CDR2 is FQGTGA. V shed 1 base and J 15 bases; nucleotides not matched to a gene: 8. The CDR3 coding sequence is TGTGCCAGCAGCTTAAATGCGGGACTAGTGAGGTTCTTC. Encoded protein: CASSLNAGLVRFF. Full variable domain (rest looked up from reference TRBV7-3 and TRBJ2-1): GAGVSQTPSNKVTEKGKYVELRCDPISGHTALYWYRQSLGQGPEFLIYFQGTGAADDSGLPNDRFFAVRPEGSVSTLKIQRTERGDSAVYLCASSLNAGLVRFFGPGTRLTVL.

This clonotype occurred a few times. The rearrangement joins TRBV24-1 to TRBJ2-5, with D possibly being TRBD2 (6 bases). V was cut by 7 bases and J by 6 bases, with 14 bases left in between. There are 13 residues in the CDR3. Germline loops: CDR1 KGHDR, CDR2 SFDVKD. As DNA, the CDR3 is TGTGCCACCAGCGCGGGGAGTAAGCAGACCCAGTACTTC. Amino acid sequence: CATSAGSKQTQYF.